The rows below give T cell receptor beta chains drawn from one sample of a study of T cells in Graves' hyperthyroidism and ophthalmopathy. TCRdb fed the multiplex PCR reads into MiXCR, producing one record per CDR3 protein. The sample holds about 210,000 distinct CDR3 sequences, roughly a sixth seen once. Sequencing was done on a sample of blood. These receptor sequences come from a man aged 45 to 65 with Graves' hyperthyroidism. The CDR3 runs from the conserved cysteine through the conserved F or W. A D gene is named only where the DNA matches it firmly. Not all rows give a size; the values are once, few, many and, for expanded clones, a class.

clone size: .
D gene: .
J gene: TRBJ1-2
V gene: TRBV2
CDR3 protein: CASRRGKHGYTF
CDR3 DNA: TGTGCCAGCAGGAGGGGTAAACATGGCTACACCTTC

clone size: few
D gene: .
J gene: TRBJ1-5
V gene: TRBV19
CDR3 protein: CASSSGHSPAQHF
CDR3 DNA: TGTGCCAGTAGTAGCGGGCATTCCCCAGCCCAGCATTTT

clone size: many
D gene: .
J gene: TRBJ1-2
V gene: TRBV6-5
CDR3 protein: CASSYGPGRVGYTF
CDR3 DNA: TGTGCCAGCAGTTACGGGCCGGGTCGTGTTGGCTACACCTTC

clone size: many
D gene: TRBD2
J gene: TRBJ2-1
V gene: TRBV29-1
CDR3 protein: CSATMTSGRVRSYNEQFF
CDR3 DNA: TGCAGCGCCACAATGACTAGCGGGAGGGTTCGGTCTTACAATGAGCAGTTCTTC

clone size: many
D gene: TRBD1
J gene: TRBJ2-4
V gene: TRBV18
CDR3 protein: CASSPPGTGADIQYF
CDR3 DNA: TGTGCCAGCTCACCCCCCGGGACAGGGGCAGACATTCAGTACTTC

clone size: many
D gene: TRBD1
J gene: TRBJ2-3
V gene: TRBV12-3/TRBV12-4
CDR3 protein: CASKGLDRGGDTQYF
CDR3 DNA: TGTGCCAGTAAAGGTCTTGACAGGGGTGGAGATACGCAGTATTTT

clone size: many
D gene: TRBD1
J gene: TRBJ1-1
V gene: TRBV7-9
CDR3 protein: CASSAGDSNTEAFF
CDR3 DNA: TGTGCCAGCAGCGCCGGGGACAGCAACACTGAAGCTTTCTTT

clone size: many
D gene: TRBD2
J gene: TRBJ2-3
V gene: TRBV4-1
CDR3 protein: CASSQDRGSGTTDTQYF
CDR3 DNA: TGCGCCAGCAGCCAAGATAGAGGTAGCGGGACCACAGATACGCAGTATTTT

clone size: .
D gene: TRBD2
J gene: TRBJ2-3
V gene: TRBV28
CDR3 protein: CASSPISGRAGDTQYF
CDR3 DNA: TGTGCCAGCAGTCCCATTAGCGGGAGGGCAGGGGATACGCAGTATTTT

clone size: few
D gene: TRBD2
J gene: TRBJ2-1
V gene: TRBV5-8
CDR3 protein: CASSTWTRGNEQFF
CDR3 DNA: TGTGCCAGCAGCACGTGGACTAGGGGCAATGAGCAGTTCTTC

clone size: .
D gene: TRBD1
J gene: TRBJ1-2
V gene: TRBV5-8
CDR3 protein: CASSSQPTGGDYGYTF
CDR3 DNA: TGTGCCAGCAGCTCACAACCTACAGGGGGCGATTATGGCTACACCTTC

clone size: few
D gene: .
J gene: TRBJ2-1
V gene: TRBV6-1
CDR3 protein: CASTAGGTYNEQFF
CDR3 DNA: TGTGCCAGCACCGCCGGGGGAACCTACAATGAGCAGTTCTTC

clone size: many
D gene: TRBD1
J gene: TRBJ2-7
V gene: TRBV2
CDR3 protein: CASRDRGRREQYF
CDR3 DNA: TGTGCCAGCCGGGACAGGGGGCGTCGGGAGCAGTACTTC

clone size: many
D gene: TRBD1
J gene: TRBJ2-3
V gene: TRBV11-2
CDR3 protein: CASSLDRGTGNTDTQYF
CDR3 DNA: TGTGCCAGCAGCTTAGATCGCGGGACAGGAAACACAGATACGCAGTATTTT

clone size: many
D gene: .
J gene: TRBJ1-1
V gene: TRBV5-1
CDR3 protein: CASGWNGEDTEAFF
CDR3 DNA: TGCGCCAGCGGATGGAACGGGGAAGACACTGAAGCTTTCTTT

clone size: many
D gene: .
J gene: TRBJ2-3
V gene: TRBV3-1
CDR3 protein: CASSQERGADTQYF
CDR3 DNA: TGTGCCAGCAGCCAAGAGAGGGGCGCAGATACGCAGTATTTT

clone size: many
D gene: TRBD1
J gene: TRBJ1-1
V gene: TRBV6-1
CDR3 protein: CASSVNTGVMNTEAFF
CDR3 DNA: TGTGCCAGCAGCGTCAACACAGGGGTAATGAACACTGAAGCTTTCTTT